The 26 T cell receptor beta chains below all came from one sample that was sequenced in a study of radiotherapy plus CTLA-4 blockade in lung cancer (dated by TCRdb to 2017 to 2018). Library preparation was by the immunoSEQ multiplex PCR assay. TCRdb retrieved this table from immuneACCESS and kept in-frame rearrangements only. Not all clones are present; in checked studies, unresolved V genes account for under half, and no reason is known for the remainder. For this sample the table gives approximately 48,000 clones, of which about four fifths were detected only once. Around 4.9% of the sample is in the top ten clones. Sequenced material: peripheral blood, taken from a patient treated with radiotherapy plus ipilimumab. Receptors were obtained from a human donor with non-small cell lung cancer whose response to radiotherapy plus ipilimumab could not be evaluated.

The V gene is TRBV7-8, the J gene TRBJ2-1; possibly TRBD2 for D (5 bases). Trimming pared 4 bases from V and 3 bases from J, leaving 16 bases between. This CDR3 comprises 16 residues. CDR1 and CDR2 (germline): SGHVS, FQNEAQ. The DNA of the CDR3 is TGTGCCAGCAGCTCAAACGAAGCGGCTAACTACAATGAGCAGTTCTTC. Translated: CASSSNEAANYNEQFF.

The V call is TRBV9, the J call TRBJ2-7; TRBD2 might be the D (6 bases). Germline CDR1 and CDR2: SGDLS and YYNGEE. The CDR3 extends over 16 amino acids. Trimming took off 4 bases at V and 2 bases at J, with 19 bases between the two ends. CDR3 loop: CASSPRGSALTYEQYF. CDR3 bases: TGTGCCAGCAGCCCCCGGGGGAGCGCCCTAACCTACGAGCAGTACTTC. Full variable domain (missing parts from reference TRBV9 and TRBJ2-7): DSGVTQTPKHLITATGQRVTLRCSPRSGDLSVYWYQQSLDQGLQFLIQYYNGEERAKGNILERFSAQQFPDLHSELNLSSLELGDSALYFCASSPRGSALTYEQYFGPGTRLTVT.

This rearrangement joins TRBV28 to TRBJ2-5; possible D gene TRBD1, 6 bases. Germline-derived CDR1 and CDR2 are MDHEN and SYDVKM. The V and J ends lost 5 bases and 1 base respectively, with 11 bases between them. The CDR3 runs to 14 residues. The CDR3 region has the DNA TGTGCCAGCAGTCTAGGACAGAGCCAAGAGACCCAGTACTTC. Residues: CASSLGQSQETQYF.

This chain uses TRBV7-2 with TRBJ1-2; 9 nucleotides line up with TRBD1. Germline CDR1 and CDR2: SGHTA and FQGNSA. The CDR3 runs to 16 residues. With V trimmed by 1 base and J by 4 bases, 7 bases remained unmatched. CDR3 residues: CASSLGGQGRSYGYTF. The CDR3 bases are TGTGCCAGCAGCTTAGGGGGACAGGGTAGGAGCTATGGCTACACCTTC.

V is TRBV30 and J is TRBJ1-2, with 9 positions matching TRBD1. The CDR3 totals 13 residues. In germline, CDR1 is GTSNPN, CDR2 SVGIG (reference sequence). V lost 5 bases to trimming and J lost 0 bases; unmatched junction nucleotides: 1. In DNA, the CDR3 is TGTGCCTGGCGGACAGGGGCTAACTATGGCTACACCTTC. Its protein product is CAWRTGANYGYTF.

This clone was found once. This chain connects TRBV7-6 to TRBJ2-7, with TRBD2 matching over 8 bases. The V gene's germline CDR1 is SGHVS and CDR2 FNYEAQ. This CDR3 has 15 residues. J was trimmed by 7 bases and V by 1 base; bases with no gene match: 9. The CDR3: CASSLEASGSNEQYF. CDR3 DNA sequence: TGTGCCAGCAGCTTAGAGGCTAGCGGGTCCAATGAGCAGTACTTC.

The chain employs TRBV19 and TRBJ1-2, with D perhaps TRBD1 (5 bases). CDR1 and CDR2 (germline): LNHDA, SQIVND (reference sequence). This CDR3 has 15 amino acids. V was trimmed by 7 bases and J by 0 bases, leaving 15 bases between them. The CDR3 sequence is CASTPVGAPNYGYTF. CDR3 DNA sequence: TGTGCCAGTACCCCCGTTGGGGCTCCTAACTATGGCTACACCTTC.

The chain carries TRBV7-2 and TRBJ2-5, with 12 bases aligning to TRBD2. The CDR3 length is 18 residues. V trimming: 4 bases; J trimming: 5 bases; junction bases outside the gene matches: 14. Germline CDR1 and CDR2: SGHTA and FQGNSA. CDR3 bases: TGTGCCAGCAGCTCCCGGCCGGGACTAGCGGGTTCGTGGGAGACCCAGTACTTC. It specifies CASSSRPGLAGSWETQYF.

The gene calls are TRBV19 and TRBJ2-5; D is unclear. Germline V CDR1 and CDR2: LNHDA, SQIVND (reference sequence). The CDR3 extends over 12 amino acids. V was trimmed by 4 bases and J by 1 base, leaving 4 bases between them. Here the CDR3 DNA reads TGTGCCAGTAGTAATCGCCAAGAGACCCAGTACTTC. Amino acid sequence: CASSNRQETQYF.

The chain carries TRBV6-5 and TRBJ1-2, with unresolved D. CDR1 is MNHEY and CDR2 is SVGAGI in the germline V gene. CDR3 length: 14 amino acids. Trimming took off 6 bases at V and 5 bases at J, with 16 bases between the two ends. The CDR3 loop reads CASSPFWGGYGYTF. The CDR3 nucleotides are TGTGCCAGCAGCCCCTTTTGGGGAGGATATGGCTACACCTTC.

This clone showed up just once. The chain has TRBV18 and TRBJ2-7; D gene ambiguous. The V and J ends lost 0 bases and 2 bases respectively, with 8 bases between them. Germline CDR1 and CDR2: KGHSH and LQKENI. This CDR3 comprises 14 residues. CDR3 nucleotides: TGTGCCAGCTCACCACCCCGCGCTCCCTACGAGCAGTACTTC. It encodes CASSPPRAPYEQYF.

The chain uses TRBV5-1 and TRBJ2-7, with D perhaps TRBD2 (5 bases). CDR1 SGHRS and CDR2 YFSETQ come from the germline V gene. The V end lost 5 bases, the J end lost 5 bases, and 8 bases lay between the germline ends. CDR3 length: 11 amino acids. The CDR3 DNA sequence: TGCGCCAGCAGACGAGGGAACGAGCAGTACTTC. This encodes CASRRGNEQYF.

This clone appeared once. J is TRBJ2-3 and V is TRBV7-2, with D possibly TRBD1 on 5 matching bases. This CDR3 is 18 amino acids long. The germline V gene encodes CDR1 SGHTA and CDR2 FQGNSA. V shed 1 base and J shed 0 bases, with 17 bases lying between them. The CDR3 sequence is CASSLGQGYVRSTDTQYF. The CDR3 DNA follows: TGTGCCAGCAGCTTAGGGCAGGGATACGTTAGGAGCACAGATACGCAGTATTTT. The variable domain in full, completed from reference TRBV7-2 and TRBJ2-3, reads GAGVSQSPSNKVTEKGKDVELRCDPISGHTALYWYRQSLGQGLEFLIYFQGNSAPDKSGLPSDRFSAERTGGSVSTLTIQRTQQEDSAVYLCASSLGQGYVRSTDTQYFGPGTRLTVL.

This chain links TRBV14 with TRBJ2-5; 9 bases are shared with TRBD1. Unmatched junction bases numbered 11, after V lost 8 bases and J lost 7 bases. Germline lookup yields CDR1 SGHDN and CDR2 FVKESK. The CDR3 sequence is 14 residues long. This CDR3 is CASGLGQGEGTQYF. The DNA for the CDR3 is TGTGCCAGCGGATTGGGACAGGGTGAGGGGACCCAGTACTTC.

This chain links TRBV28 with TRBJ1-2; the D gene is possibly TRBD1 (6 bases). This CDR3 contains 15 residues. The ends were cut back, 2 bases at V and 10 bases at J, with 20 bases in the middle. Germline V gives CDR1 MDHEN, CDR2 SYDVKM. The CDR3 spells CASSLQVLTQGDYTF. Here the CDR3 DNA reads TGTGCCAGCAGTTTACAAGTGTTAACACAGGGTGACTACACCTTC.

The chain joins TRBV7-9 to TRBJ2-1; 10 bases fit TRBD2. The ends lost 5 bases at V and 3 bases at J; junction bases unmatched: 4. This CDR3 is 15 amino acids long. Germline-derived CDR1 and CDR2 are SEHNR and FQNEAQ (reference sequence). CDR3 protein: CASSLIAGGYNEQFF. Written as DNA, the CDR3 is TGTGCCAGCAGCCTGATAGCGGGAGGCTACAATGAGCAGTTCTTC.

In this sample, this clone turned up once. J is TRBJ1-1 and V is TRBV29-1; no reliable D call. V shed 5 bases and J shed 4 bases, with 11 bases lying between them. The CDR3 runs to 12 residues. Germline V gene sequence: CDR1 SQVTM, CDR2 ANQGSEA. CDR3 loop: CSVMEGGTEAFF. For the CDR3, the DNA is TGCAGCGTTATGGAGGGAGGCACTGAAGCTTTCTTT.

This sequence joins TRBV11-2 and TRBJ2-3; D unresolved. The CDR3 has 13 amino acids. V lost 0 bases to trimming and J lost 4 bases, with 5 bases between them. The germline V gene encodes CDR1 SGHAT and CDR2 FQNNGV. CDR3: CASSLDLPDTQYF. The CDR3 bases are TGTGCCAGCAGCTTAGATCTCCCAGATACGCAGTATTTT.

The chain has TRBV28 and TRBJ2-1, with no clear D. The V end lost 6 bases, the J end lost 9 bases, and 6 bases lay between the germline ends. Germline V gene lookup returns CDR1 MDHEN and CDR2 SYDVKM. The CDR3 extends over 10 amino acids. The DNA for the CDR3 is TGTGCCAGCAGGTCAATTGAGCAGTTCTTC. Translating it yields CASRSIEQFF.

The genes are TRBV28 and TRBJ2-1; possible D gene TRBD2, 6 bases. The CDR3 loop spans 14 amino acids. V was shortened by 6 bases and J by 8 bases, with 17 bases between the two germline ends. From germline, CDR1 is MDHEN and CDR2 SYDVKM. The CDR3, as DNA: TGTGCCAGCAGCACCATGACTAGAGGCGATGAGCAGTTCTTC. Amino acid sequence: CASSTMTRGDEQFF. The full variable domain, completed using reference TRBV28 and TRBJ2-1, is DVKVTQSSRYLVKRTGEKVFLECVQDMDHENMFWYRQDPGLGLRLIYFSYDVKMKEKGDIPEGYSVSREKKERFSLILESASTNQTSMYLCASSTMTRGDEQFFGPGTRLTVL.

The V and J genes are TRBV5-4 and TRBJ2-1; a possible D gene is TRBD2 (6 bases). Per germline, CDR1 SGHNT and CDR2 YYREEE (reference sequence). This CDR3 is 12 amino acids long. Trimming pared 4 bases from V and 9 bases from J, leaving 11 bases between. The CDR3 DNA reads as TGTGCCAGCAGCGTTTTGGGGGGTGAGCAGTTCTTC. As protein: CASSVLGGEQFF. The whole variable domain, remainder taken from reference TRBV5-4 and TRBJ2-1, is ETGVTQSPTHLIKTRGQQVTLRCSSQSGHNTVSWYQQALGQGPQFIFQYYREEENGRGNFPPRFSGLQFPNYSSELNVNALELDDSALYLCASSVLGGEQFFGPGTRLTVL.

The chain uses TRBV4-2 and TRBJ2-1, with a weak D call TRBD2 (6 bases). There are 16 residues in the CDR3. V was trimmed by 2 bases and J by 0 bases, leaving 11 bases between them. CDR1 and CDR2 (germline): LGHNA, YNFKEQ. As DNA, the CDR3 is TGTGCCAGCAGCCAATGGGGGGACGGCTCCTACAATGAGCAGTTCTTC. It translates to CASSQWGDGSYNEQFF.

This clone showed up just once. The chain has TRBV27 and TRBJ1-2, with D possibly TRBD1 on 5 matching bases. The CDR3 has 14 amino acids. V was pared by 8 bases and J by 8 bases, with 21 bases between. Germline values: CDR1 MNHEY, CDR2 SMNVEV (reference sequence). The CDR3: CASYSLARDWGYTF. The CDR3 DNA follows: TGTGCCAGCTACAGTTTGGCCAGGGATTGGGGCTACACCTTC.

This chain uses TRBV19 with TRBJ1-2; a weak D match, TRBD1 (5 bases). The germline V gene encodes CDR1 LNHDA and CDR2 SQIVND (reference sequence). The V gene lost 5 bases and the J gene lost 5 bases, with 18 bases spanning the gap. The CDR3 is 15 residues long. The CDR3 region has the DNA TGTGCCAGTAGTGTACCACCAGGGATACGGTATGGCTACACCTTC. Residues: CASSVPPGIRYGYTF.

The V call is TRBV4-3, the J call TRBJ2-7; 7 bases fit TRBD1. The CDR3 is 15 residues long. Germline V lookup: CDR1 LGHNA, CDR2 YSLEER. V shed 4 bases, J shed 1 base, and the junction held 7 bases outside the gene matches. CDR3 sequence (DNA): TGCGCCAGCAGCCGGGACAGAGCAACATCCTACGAGCAGTACTTC. Encoded protein: CASSRDRATSYEQYF.

This chain joins TRBV4-1 and TRBJ1-4, with D possibly being TRBD1 (5 bases). In germline, CDR1 is MGHRA, CDR2 YSYEKL. This CDR3 comprises 19 residues. Trimming removed 1 base from V and 6 bases from J, with 24 bases in between. In DNA form, the CDR3 reads TGCGCCAGCAGCCAAGTGGGATTGGGGGGACGGGCCAATCATGAAAAACTGTTTTTT. As protein: CASSQVGLGGRANHEKLFF.